A selection of T cell receptor beta chains follows, all from one sample in a study of T cell responses to AZD1222 COVID-19 vaccine. Method: immunoSEQ multiplex PCR; TCRdb's copy keeps in-frame clones and lacks some. The data hold approximately 130,000 clones, with around 90% observed a single time. The sample here was peripheral blood, taken 28 days after the second AZD1222 dose. The receptors derive from an adult who received the AZD1222 COVID-19 vaccine. CDR3s include the opening cysteine and the closing phenylalanine or tryptophan. D genes are given only for firm matches. Some rows have no size entry. The others give once, few or many, or a class for an expanded clone.

>TRBD2|TRBV19|TRBJ2-1|NA
TGTGCCAGTAGTCAGACTAGCGGGGGTTATAATGAGCAGTTCTTC
CASSQTSGGYNEQFF
>TRBD1|TRBV15|TRBJ1-2|NA
TGTGCCACCAGCAGAGACGGGGGGCAGGGGGGCTATGGCTACACCTTC
CATSRDGGQGGYGYTF
>NA|TRBV3-1/TRBV3-2|TRBJ1-5|once
TGTGCCAGCAGCCCCCCCGGCTCCAATCAGCCCCAGCATTTT
CASSPPGSNQPQHF
>TRBD2|TRBV14|TRBJ2-3|NA
TGTGCCAGCAGCTTGGCCGGGACTAGCGGGGGTACGCAGTATTTT
CASSLAGTSGGTQYF
>NA|TRBV19|TRBJ1-4|NA
TGTGCCAGTAGCCAGGACAGAGATAATGAAAAACTGTTTTTT
CASSQDRDNEKLFF
>NA|TRBV11-3|TRBJ1-3|NA
TGTGCCAGCAGCTTAAGGTCAGGGTCCGACTCTGGAAACACCATATATTTT
CASSLRSGSDSGNTIYF
>NA|TRBV5-1|TRBJ1-1|NA
TGCGCCAGCAGCCACCCCGGAGGGTCGGACACTGAAGCTTTCTTT
CASSHPGGSDTEAFF
>TRBD2|TRBV29-1|TRBJ2-1|NA
TGCAGCGTAATACCGGGACTACCCTACAATGAGCAGTTCTTC
CSVIPGLPYNEQFF
>NA|TRBV5-1|TRBJ1-1|NA
TGCGCCAGCAGCGTCCTATCAGGGGAGGCTGAAGCTTTCTTT
CASSVLSGEAEAFF
>NA|TRBV19|TRBJ1-2|NA
TGTGCCGGTCTCGCGGGACATGGGTATGGCTACACCTTC
CAGLAGHGYGYTF
>TRBD1|TRBV7-2|TRBJ1-4|NA
TGTGCCAGCAGCCTGGGCGGACAGGGGGGGACTGAAAAACTGTTTTTT
CASSLGGQGGTEKLFF
>NA|TRBV4-1|TRBJ1-6|NA
TGCGCCAGCAGCCAAACTATTAGTGGGTCACCCCTCCACTTT
CASSQTISGSPLHF
>NA|TRBV10-3|TRBJ1-2|NA
TGTGCCATCAGTGAGCCCTCGACAGGTATAGGCTATGGCTACACCTTC
CAISEPSTGIGYGYTF
>NA|TRBV6-5|TRBJ1-5|NA
TGTGCCAGCAGCCGAGGGGCCGACAGGTTGCAGCCCCAGCATTTT
CASSRGADRLQPQHF
>NA|TRBV10-3|TRBJ2-1|NA
TGTGCCATCAGTGAGGCAGGAGCCTACAATGAGCAGTTCTTC
CAISEAGAYNEQFF
>TRBD2|TRBV11-1|TRBJ2-1|NA
TGTGCCAGCAGTGGACTAGAGAGTCGGAATGAGCAGTTCTTC
CASSGLESRNEQFF
>TRBD2|TRBV29-1|TRBJ2-7|NA
TGCAGCGTTAAGTATTTCACTAGCGGGACCTACGAGCAGTACTTC
CSVKYFTSGTYEQYF
>TRBD1|TRBV14|TRBJ1-2|once
TGTGCCACCATTTGGGACAGGGTGGCCTATGGCTACACCTTC
CATIWDRVAYGYTF
>NA|TRBV6-2/TRBV6-3|TRBJ2-7|NA
TGTGCCAGCAGTCTATGGGGAATCACTCTCTCCTACGAGCAGTACTTC
CASSLWGITLSYEQYF
>TRBD1|TRBV6-5|TRBJ1-6|NA
TGTGCCAGCAGTCGGGACAGAAATAATTCACCCCTCCACTTT
CASSRDRNNSPLHF
>TRBD2|TRBV11-3|TRBJ2-5|NA
TGTGCCAGCAGCTCCCCGTGGGGACTAGCTGCGGAGACCCAGTACTTC
CASSSPWGLAAETQYF
>NA|TRBV13|TRBJ2-2|NA
TGTGCCAGCAGCATTAGTAGAACCGGGGAGCTGTTTTTT
CASSISRTGELFF
>NA|TRBV6-5|TRBJ1-1|once
TGTGCCAGCAGTTACGGGCAGGGGACTGAAGCTTTCTTT
CASSYGQGTEAFF
>NA|TRBV7-9|TRBJ1-1|NA
TGTGCCAGCAGCTTTGGCAGGGAGTCTGAAGCTTTCTTT
CASSFGRESEAFF